Listed below are T cell receptor beta chains from one sample, sequenced in a study of T-cell reconstitution after alpha-beta-depleted transplantation in children. A single record per CDR3 protein comes from TCRdb applying MiXCR to the PCR reads. This repertoire shows approximately 1,000,000 distinct CDR3 sequences, 25% to 35% found once; its top ten account for 28%. Sequencing used PBMCs, mostly from graft donor cells, obtained 360 days after TCRalphabeta/CD19-depleted stem cell transplant. The receptors were gathered from a boy less than two years old who had a stem cell transplant for SCID, so the T cells may come from the graft donor. CDR3s leave out the opening cysteine and the closing phenylalanine or tryptophan. D genes are given only for firm matches. Where a row states a size, it is once, few, many or the class of an expanded clone; other rows omit it.

>-|TRBJ1-6|TRBV12-3/TRBV12-4|-
ASSLTGSSYNSPLH
>-|TRBJ1-6|TRBV6-5|few
ASSYSPTSSPLH
>-|TRBJ1-1|TRBV5-5|-
ASSLPSGHGSTEAF
>TRBD1|TRBJ2-3|TRBV5-1|few
ASSGDRRPNPDTQY
>TRBD2|TRBJ2-1|TRBV9|few
ASSVGAGDHNEQF
>-|TRBJ2-2|TRBV5-1|-
ASSPEAQRNTGELF
>-|TRBJ1-1|TRBV2|many
ASTHRGFNTEAF
>-|TRBJ1-1|TRBV29-1|-
SVEPSVGGPNTEAF
>-|TRBJ2-1|TRBV20-1|-
SARTLLGGGPYNEQF
>TRBD1|TRBJ2-7|TRBV2|once
ASSDGSTGPEQY
>-|TRBJ2-6|TRBV27|few
ASSSSWRQSGANVLT
>TRBD2|TRBJ2-3|TRBV20-1|-
SARGGGAGDTQY
>TRBD2|TRBJ2-3|TRBV24-1|few
ATEALAGTDTQY
>-|TRBJ2-1|TRBV2|-
ASSRQFRQF
>-|TRBJ2-1|TRBV18|once
ASSRGDWGNEQF
>-|TRBJ2-5|TRBV9|-
ASSYQGLGETQY
>TRBD2|TRBJ2-7|TRBV13|-
ASSPLAGARTKQY
>-|TRBJ1-5|TRBV4-1|-
ASSQGAYSNQPQH
>-|TRBJ2-2|TRBV12-3/TRBV12-4|-
ASSKQGTTAGELF
>-|TRBJ1-2|TRBV12-5|-
ASGSSQGPYGYT
>-|TRBJ2-3|TRBV7-2|few
ASSSGNPSDTQY
>TRBD1|TRBJ2-1|TRBV11-2|-
ASSSQPDRELNNEQF
>TRBD1|TRBJ1-5|TRBV12-3/TRBV12-4|-
ASSSLQGGGLQPQH
>-|TRBJ2-1|TRBV10-2|many
ASSEAPSQLAVDEQF
>-|TRBJ2-2|TRBV6-5|-
ASSYPAGGADTGELF
>-|TRBJ1-1|TRBV5-1|few
ASSSNAGENTEAF
>-|TRBJ1-1|TRBV12-3/TRBV12-4|-
ASSFGGREADTEAF
>TRBD1|TRBJ1-5|TRBV10-3|-
AIKGTGNQPQH
>-|TRBJ2-1|TRBV15|-
ATRVDWDNEQF
>TRBD2|TRBJ2-3|TRBV11-2|-
ASSKTSGGAWDTQY
>-|TRBJ2-7|TRBV5-1|-
ASRLGGLPYEQY
>-|TRBJ2-1|TRBV12-3/TRBV12-4|-
ASSLLGKGYNEQF
>TRBD2|TRBJ2-5|TRBV11-2|-
ASSPRAAAGGHRETQY
>-|TRBJ2-7|TRBV7-9|-
ASSLVFTGEQY
>-|TRBJ1-6|TRBV3-1|many
ASSWRGVRDSPLH
>-|TRBJ2-2|TRBV3-1|few
ASSQREAGELF
>TRBD1|TRBJ2-7|TRBV4-1|-
ASSQEGTGAYEQY
>-|TRBJ2-4|TRBV12-3/TRBV12-4|few
ASSLLGAYKNIQY
>-|TRBJ1-2|TRBV13|few
ASAPWDGYT
>TRBD2|TRBJ2-3|TRBV20-1|-
SASSGLTDTQY
>TRBD2|TRBJ2-1|TRBV5-1|-
ASSLEWSGGRNEQF
>TRBD1|TRBJ2-1|TRBV20-1|few
SALTGTGSYNEQF
>-|TRBJ1-5|TRBV4-2|-
ASSQDQGGGRSSNQPQH
>-|TRBJ2-7|TRBV7-6|-
ASSLGGDEWY
>TRBD1|TRBJ2-7|TRBV27|-
ASSLGRAGGNEQY
>-|TRBJ2-1|TRBV2|-
ASTSAPSSYNEQF
>-|TRBJ2-2|TRBV12-2|-
ASRLALTRAGTGELF
>-|TRBJ2-1|TRBV6-5|-
ASSNTRNEQF
>TRBD2|TRBJ2-5|TRBV28|many
ASSGGLETQY
>-|TRBJ2-1|TRBV6-5|-
ASSYFGVGKTRPDEQF